This T cell receptor (beta chain) was sequenced during a study of T cell responses to AZD1222 COVID-19 vaccine. About the research overall: The analysis combined second doses at about 4 or about 12 weeks. Study outcomes and limitations: Repertoire collection took place solely once the T cell response had peaked. White British people made up most donors, females outnumbered males, and clonal diversity was possibly underestimated. Baseline seropositives among AZD1222 recipients totaled only five to seven.

The germline V and J ends were trimmed by 0 bases and 7 bases, with 9 bases remaining between them. CDR1 and CDR2 from the germline V gene are SGHAT and FQNNGV. This CDR3 spans 13 amino acids. Profiled with immunoSEQ multiplex PCR; TCRdb holds only in-frame clones, not every one. Among 150,000 to 200,000 clones listed, around 92% were seen once. On this clone itself: Its antigen is unidentified.

Sequenced here: peripheral blood, sampled on day 0 of AZD1222 vaccination. The rearrangement joins TRBV11-2 to TRBJ1-2; D is uncertain. This receptor was identified in an adult in good health. CDR3 nucleotides: TGTGCCAGCAGCTTAGAAAGGGCCCTTGGCTACACCTTC. The encoded protein is CASSLERALGYTF.